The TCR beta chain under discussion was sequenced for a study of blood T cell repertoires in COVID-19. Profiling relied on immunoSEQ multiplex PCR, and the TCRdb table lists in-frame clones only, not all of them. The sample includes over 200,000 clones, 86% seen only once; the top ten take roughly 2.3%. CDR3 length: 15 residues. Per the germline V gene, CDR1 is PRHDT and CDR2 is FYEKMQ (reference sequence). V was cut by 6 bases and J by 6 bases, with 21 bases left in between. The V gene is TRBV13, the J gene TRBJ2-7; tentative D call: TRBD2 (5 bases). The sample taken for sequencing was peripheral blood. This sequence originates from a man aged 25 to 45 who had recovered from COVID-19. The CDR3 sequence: CASSSSLGAVAEQYF. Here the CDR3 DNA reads TGTGCCAGCAGTTCTTCACTAGGAGCCGTCGCCGAGCAGTACTTC.